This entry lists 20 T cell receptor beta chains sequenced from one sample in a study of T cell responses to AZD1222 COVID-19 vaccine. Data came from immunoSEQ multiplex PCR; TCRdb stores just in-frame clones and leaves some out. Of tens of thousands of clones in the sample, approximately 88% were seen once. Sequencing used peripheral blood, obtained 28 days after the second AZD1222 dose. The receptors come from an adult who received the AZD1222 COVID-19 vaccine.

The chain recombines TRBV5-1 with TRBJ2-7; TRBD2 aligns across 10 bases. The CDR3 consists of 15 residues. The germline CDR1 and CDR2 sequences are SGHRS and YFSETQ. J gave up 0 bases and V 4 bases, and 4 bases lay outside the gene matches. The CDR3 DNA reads TGCGCCAGCAGCCCGGGACTAGCGAGCTCCTACGAGCAGTACTTC. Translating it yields CASSPGLASSYEQYF.

The CDR3: CASSEVTGGFSGNTIYF. DNA of the CDR3: TGTGCCAGCAGTGAAGTGACAGGGGGTTTCTCTGGAAACACCATATATTTT. The chain employs TRBV6-1 and TRBJ1-3, with 9 bases aligning to TRBD1. CDR1 MNHNS and CDR2 SASEGT come from the germline V gene. V gave up 1 base and J gave up 0 bases; unmatched junction bases: 4. This CDR3 is built from 17 residues.

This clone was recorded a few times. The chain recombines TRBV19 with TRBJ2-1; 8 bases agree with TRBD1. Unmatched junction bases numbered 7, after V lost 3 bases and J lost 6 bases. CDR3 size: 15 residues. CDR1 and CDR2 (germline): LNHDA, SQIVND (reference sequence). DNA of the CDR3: TGTGCCAGTAGTATTGTGGACAGGGTGGCCAATGAGCAGTTCTTC. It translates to CASSIVDRVANEQFF.

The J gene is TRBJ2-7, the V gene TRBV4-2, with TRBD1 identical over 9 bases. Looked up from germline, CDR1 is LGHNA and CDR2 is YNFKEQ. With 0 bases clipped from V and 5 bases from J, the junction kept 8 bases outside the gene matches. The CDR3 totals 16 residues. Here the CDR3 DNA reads TGTGCCAGCAGCCAAGATTTTGGGACAGGGAAACACGAGCAGTACTTC. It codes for CASSQDFGTGKHEQYF.

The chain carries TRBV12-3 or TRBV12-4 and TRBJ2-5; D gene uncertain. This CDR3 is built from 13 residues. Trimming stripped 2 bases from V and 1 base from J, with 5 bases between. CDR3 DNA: TGTGCCAGCAGTTTACGGGCCCAAGAGACCCAGTACTTC. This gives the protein CASSLRAQETQYF.

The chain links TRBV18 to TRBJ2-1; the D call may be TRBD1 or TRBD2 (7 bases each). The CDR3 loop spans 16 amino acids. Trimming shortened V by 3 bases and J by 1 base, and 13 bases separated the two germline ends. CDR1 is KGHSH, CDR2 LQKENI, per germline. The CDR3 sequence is CASSPQGGRSYNEQFF. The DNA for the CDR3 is TGTGCCAGCTCACCTCAGGGGGGGAGGTCCTACAATGAGCAGTTCTTC.

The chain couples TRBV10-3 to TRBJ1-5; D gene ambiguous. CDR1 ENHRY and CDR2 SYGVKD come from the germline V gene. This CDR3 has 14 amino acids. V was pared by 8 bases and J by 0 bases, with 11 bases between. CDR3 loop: CAIEGRYSNQPQHF. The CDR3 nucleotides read TGTGCCATCGAGGGCAGGTATAGCAATCAGCCCCAGCATTTT.

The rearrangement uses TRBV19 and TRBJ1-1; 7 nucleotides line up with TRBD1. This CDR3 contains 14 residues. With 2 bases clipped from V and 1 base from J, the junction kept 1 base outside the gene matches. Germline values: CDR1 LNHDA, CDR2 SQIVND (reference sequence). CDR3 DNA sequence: TGTGCCAGTAGTATACGGACAGGGAACACTGAAGCTTTCTTT. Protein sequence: CASSIRTGNTEAFF.

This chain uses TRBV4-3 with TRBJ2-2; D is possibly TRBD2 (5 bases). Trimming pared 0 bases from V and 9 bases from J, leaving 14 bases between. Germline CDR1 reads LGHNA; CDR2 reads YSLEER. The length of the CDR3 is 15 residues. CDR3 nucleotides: TGCGCCAGCAGCCAAGACCTCCTAGGAGGCAGGGAGCTGTTTTTT. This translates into CASSQDLLGGRELFF.

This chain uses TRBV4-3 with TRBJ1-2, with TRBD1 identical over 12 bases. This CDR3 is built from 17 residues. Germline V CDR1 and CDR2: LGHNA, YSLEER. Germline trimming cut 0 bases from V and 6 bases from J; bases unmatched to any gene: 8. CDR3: CASSQEWAGTGGHGYTF. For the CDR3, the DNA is TGCGCCAGCAGCCAAGAGTGGGCCGGGACAGGGGGCCATGGCTACACCTTC.

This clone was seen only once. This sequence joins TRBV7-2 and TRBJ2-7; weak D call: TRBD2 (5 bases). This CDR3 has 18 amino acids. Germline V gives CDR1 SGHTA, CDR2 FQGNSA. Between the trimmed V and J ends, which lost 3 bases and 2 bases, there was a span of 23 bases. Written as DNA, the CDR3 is TGTGCCAGCAGCTTGGCCTCCGGGATGGCAGGACGAACCTACGAGCAGTACTTC. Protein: CASSLASGMAGRTYEQYF.

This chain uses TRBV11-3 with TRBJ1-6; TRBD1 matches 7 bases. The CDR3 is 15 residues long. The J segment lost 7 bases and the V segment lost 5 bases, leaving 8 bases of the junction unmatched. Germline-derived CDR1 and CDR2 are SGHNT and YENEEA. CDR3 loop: CASSPYRGGNSPLHF. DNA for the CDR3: TGTGCCAGCAGCCCCTACAGGGGAGGGAATTCACCCCTCCACTTT.

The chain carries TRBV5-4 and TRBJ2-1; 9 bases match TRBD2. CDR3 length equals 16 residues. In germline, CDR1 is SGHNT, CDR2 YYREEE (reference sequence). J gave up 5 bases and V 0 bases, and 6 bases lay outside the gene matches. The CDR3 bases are TGTGCCAGCAGCTTGGCTTTGCGGGGGGGCAACAATGAGCAGTTCTTC. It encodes CASSLALRGGNNEQFF.

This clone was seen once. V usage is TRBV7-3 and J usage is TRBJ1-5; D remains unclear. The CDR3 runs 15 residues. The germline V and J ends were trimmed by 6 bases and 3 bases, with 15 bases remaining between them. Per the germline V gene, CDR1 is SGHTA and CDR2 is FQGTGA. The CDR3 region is CASRRAVSYNQPQHF. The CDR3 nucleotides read TGTGCCAGCAGGCGAGCGGTATCCTACAATCAGCCCCAGCATTTT. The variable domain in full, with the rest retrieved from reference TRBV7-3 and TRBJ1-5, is GAGVSQTPSNKVTEKGKYVELRCDPISGHTALYWYRQSLGQGPEFLIYFQGTGAADDSGLPNDRFFAVRPEGSVSTLKIQRTERGDSAVYLCASRRAVSYNQPQHFGDGTRLSIL.

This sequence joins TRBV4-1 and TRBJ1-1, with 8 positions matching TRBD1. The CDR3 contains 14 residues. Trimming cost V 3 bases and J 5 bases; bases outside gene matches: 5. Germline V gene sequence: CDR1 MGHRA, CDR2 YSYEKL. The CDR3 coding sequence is TGCGCCAGCAGCCACGGACAGGGATGGACTGAAGCTTTCTTT. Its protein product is CASSHGQGWTEAFF.

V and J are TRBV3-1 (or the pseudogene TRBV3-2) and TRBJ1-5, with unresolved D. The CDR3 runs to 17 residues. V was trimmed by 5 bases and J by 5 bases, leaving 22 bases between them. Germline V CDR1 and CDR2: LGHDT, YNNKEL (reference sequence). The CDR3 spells CASSSRRARGSHQPQHF. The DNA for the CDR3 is TGTGCCAGCAGCTCCCGGCGGGCCCGCGGTTCCCATCAGCCCCAGCATTTT.

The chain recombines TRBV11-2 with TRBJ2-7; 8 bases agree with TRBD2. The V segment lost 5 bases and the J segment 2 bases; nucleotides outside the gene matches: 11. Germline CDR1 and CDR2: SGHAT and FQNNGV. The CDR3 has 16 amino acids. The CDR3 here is CASSPSGGGRAYEQYF. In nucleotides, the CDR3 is TGTGCCAGCAGCCCGTCCGGCGGGGGGAGGGCCTACGAGCAGTACTTC. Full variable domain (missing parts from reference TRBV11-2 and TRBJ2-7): EAGVAQSPRYKIIEKRQSVAFWCNPISGHATLYWYQQILGQGPKLLIQFQNNGVVDDSQLPKDRFSAERLKGVDSTLKIQPAKLEDSAVYLCASSPSGGGRAYEQYFGPGTRLTVT.

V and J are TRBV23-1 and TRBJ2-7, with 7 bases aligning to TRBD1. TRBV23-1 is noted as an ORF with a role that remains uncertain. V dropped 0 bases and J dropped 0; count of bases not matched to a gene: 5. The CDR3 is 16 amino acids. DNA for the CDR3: TGCGCCAGCAGTCAATCAGGGACAGTGGACTCCTACGAGCAGTACTTC. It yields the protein CASSQSGTVDSYEQYF.

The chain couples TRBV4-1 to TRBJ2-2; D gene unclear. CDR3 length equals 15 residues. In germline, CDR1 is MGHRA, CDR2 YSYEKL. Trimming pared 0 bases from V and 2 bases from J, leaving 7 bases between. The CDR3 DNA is TGCGCCAGCAGCCAAGAACCCCATAACACCGGGGAGCTGTTTTTT. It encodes CASSQEPHNTGELFF.

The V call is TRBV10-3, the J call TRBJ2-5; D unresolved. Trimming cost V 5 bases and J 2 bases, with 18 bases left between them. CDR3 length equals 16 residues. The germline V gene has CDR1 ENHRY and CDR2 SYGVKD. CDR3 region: CAISSNGFGSQETQYF. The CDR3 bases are TGTGCCATCAGTTCGAATGGGTTTGGGTCGCAAGAGACCCAGTACTTC.